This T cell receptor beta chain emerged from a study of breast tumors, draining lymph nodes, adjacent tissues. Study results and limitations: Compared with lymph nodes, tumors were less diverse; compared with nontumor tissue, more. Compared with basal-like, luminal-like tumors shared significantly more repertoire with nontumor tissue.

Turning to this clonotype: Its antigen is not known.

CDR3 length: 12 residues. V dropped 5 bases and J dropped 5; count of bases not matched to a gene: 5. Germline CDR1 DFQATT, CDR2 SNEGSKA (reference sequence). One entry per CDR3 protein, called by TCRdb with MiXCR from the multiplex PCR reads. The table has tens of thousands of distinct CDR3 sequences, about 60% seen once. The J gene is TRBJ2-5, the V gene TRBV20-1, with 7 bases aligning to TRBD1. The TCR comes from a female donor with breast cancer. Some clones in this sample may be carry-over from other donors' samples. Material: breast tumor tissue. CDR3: CSAGTVLETQYF. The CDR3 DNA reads TGCAGTGCTGGGACAGTCCTTGAGACCCAGTACTTC.